This T cell receptor beta chain was identified in a study of cytomegalovirus exposure and HLA in healthy donors. PCR amplification relied on 60 Vbeta primers (plus 13 Jbeta primers). Repertoires were generated with immunoSEQ multiplex PCR, while TCRdb's copy carries only in-frame clones and drops some. Of approximately 160,000 clones detected, roughly 85% appear once; the ten largest clones hold roughly 9.7%. This receptor was obtained from a man aged 18 to 35 in good health and CMV-seropositive. The sequencing sample was made of PBMCs.

CDR3 nucleotides: TGTGCCAGCACCACGGGACTAGATGAGCAGTTCTTC. Its protein is CASTTGLDEQFF. This chain connects TRBV6-5 to TRBJ2-1; 8 bases align to TRBD2. This CDR3 spans 12 amino acids. Germline CDR1 is MNHEY and CDR2 is SVGAGI. J lost 8 bases, V lost 7 bases, and 4 bases had no gene match.